One T cell receptor (beta chain) is described in this entry. Its antigen remains unknown. The record originates from a study of identical twins. Findings and caveats of the study: Invariant MAIT and iNKT cells may have partly biased zero-insertion analyses. The more abundant beta clonotypes in cord blood had fewer insertions, and memory repertoires did not show this.

A universal primer site came from template switching; cDNA carried unique molecular identifiers. One entry per CDR3 protein, called by TCRdb with MiXCR from the 5' RACE reads. This sample has over 550,000 distinct CDR3 sequences, with 7.1% found just once. Germline V gene lookup returns CDR1 KGHSH and CDR2 LQKENI. The CDR3 extends over 15 amino acids. V was cut by 0 bases and J by 5 bases, with 10 bases left in between. These data are also associated with another study on yellow fever vaccine responses in identical twins.

The chain uses TRBV18 and TRBJ1-4; D not certain. The sample was PBMCs. This receptor was identified in a young woman in good health. This CDR3 reads CASSPPPGRNEKLFF. In DNA, the CDR3 is TGTGCCAGCTCACCACCTCCGGGTAGGAATGAAAAACTGTTTTTT.